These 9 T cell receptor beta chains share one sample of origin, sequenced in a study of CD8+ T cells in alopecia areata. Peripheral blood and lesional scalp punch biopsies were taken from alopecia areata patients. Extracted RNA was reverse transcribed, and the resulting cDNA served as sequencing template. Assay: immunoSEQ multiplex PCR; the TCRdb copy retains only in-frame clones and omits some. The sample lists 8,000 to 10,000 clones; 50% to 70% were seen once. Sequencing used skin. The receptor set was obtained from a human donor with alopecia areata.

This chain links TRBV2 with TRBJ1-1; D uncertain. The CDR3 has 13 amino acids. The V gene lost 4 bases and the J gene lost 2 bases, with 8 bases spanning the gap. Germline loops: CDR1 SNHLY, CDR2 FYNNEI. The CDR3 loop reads CASSVDYNTEAFF. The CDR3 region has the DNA TGTGCCAGCAGTGTAGACTATAACACTGAAGCTTTCTTT.

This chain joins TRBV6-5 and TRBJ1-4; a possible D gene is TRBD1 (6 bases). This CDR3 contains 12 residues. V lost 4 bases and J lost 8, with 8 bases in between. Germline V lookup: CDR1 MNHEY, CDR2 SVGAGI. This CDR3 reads CASSSDSEKLFF. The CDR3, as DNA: TGTGCCAGCAGTTCGGACAGCGAAAAACTGTTTTTT.

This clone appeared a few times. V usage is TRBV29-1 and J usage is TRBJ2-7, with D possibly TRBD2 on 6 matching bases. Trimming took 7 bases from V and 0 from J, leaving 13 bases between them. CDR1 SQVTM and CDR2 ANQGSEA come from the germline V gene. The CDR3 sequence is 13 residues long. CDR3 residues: CSAGGNPSYEQYF. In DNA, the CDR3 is TGCAGCGCAGGCGGGAACCCCTCCTACGAGCAGTACTTC.

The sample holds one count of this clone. CDR3 in amino acids: CAWRSGYRTGELFF. CDR3 nucleotides: TGTGCCTGGAGGTCAGGGTATCGAACCGGGGAGCTGTTTTTT. This sequence joins TRBV30 and TRBJ2-2; perhaps TRBD1 as D (5 bases). The germline V gene has CDR1 GTSNPN and CDR2 SVGIG (reference sequence). V was trimmed by 3 bases and J by 5 bases, leaving 13 bases between them. The CDR3 totals 14 residues.

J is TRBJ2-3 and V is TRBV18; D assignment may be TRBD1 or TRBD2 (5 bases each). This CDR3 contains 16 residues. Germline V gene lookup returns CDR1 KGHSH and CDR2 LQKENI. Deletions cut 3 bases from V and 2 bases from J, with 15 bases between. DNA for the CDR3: TGTGCCAGCTCACCGGGGACCGGGACGTTCACAGATACGCAGTATTTT. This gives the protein CASSPGTGTFTDTQYF.

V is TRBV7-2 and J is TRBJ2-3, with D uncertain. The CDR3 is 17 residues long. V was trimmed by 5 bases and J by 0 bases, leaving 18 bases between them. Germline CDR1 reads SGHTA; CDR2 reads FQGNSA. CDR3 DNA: TGTGCCAGCAGCAAGAGAGCAGTCGTTGGGAGCACAGATACGCAGTATTTT. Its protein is CASSKRAVVGSTDTQYF.

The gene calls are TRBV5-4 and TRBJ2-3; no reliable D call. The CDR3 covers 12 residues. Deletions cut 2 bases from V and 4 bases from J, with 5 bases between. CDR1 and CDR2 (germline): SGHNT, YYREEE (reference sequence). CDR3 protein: CASSFTPDTQYF. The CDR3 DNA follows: TGTGCCAGCAGCTTTACGCCAGATACGCAGTATTTT. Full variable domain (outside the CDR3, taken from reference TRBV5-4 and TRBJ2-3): ETGVTQSPTHLIKTRGQQVTLRCSSQSGHNTVSWYQQALGQGPQFIFQYYREEENGRGNFPPRFSGLQFPNYSSELNVNALELDDSALYLCASSFTPDTQYFGPGTRLTVL.

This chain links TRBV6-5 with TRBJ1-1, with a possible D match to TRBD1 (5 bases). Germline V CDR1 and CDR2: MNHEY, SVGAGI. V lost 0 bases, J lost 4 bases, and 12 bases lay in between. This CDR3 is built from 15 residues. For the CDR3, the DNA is TGTGCCAGCAGTTACTCGCAGGGCCGAGGCACTGAAGCTTTCTTT. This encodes CASSYSQGRGTEAFF.

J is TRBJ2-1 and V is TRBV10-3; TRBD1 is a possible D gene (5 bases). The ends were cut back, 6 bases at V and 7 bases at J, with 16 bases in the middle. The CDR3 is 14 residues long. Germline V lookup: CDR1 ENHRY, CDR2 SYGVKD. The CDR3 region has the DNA TGTGCCATCAGCCCCGGGCAGGGAAGGAATGAGCAGTTCTTC. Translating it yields CAISPGQGRNEQFF.